The rows below give T cell receptor beta chains drawn from one sample of a study of Graves' ophthalmopathy and Graves' hyperthyroidism. TCRdb fed the multiplex PCR reads into MiXCR, producing one record per CDR3 protein. Of more than 300,000 distinct CDR3 sequences listed, 15% are singletons. Sequencing was carried out using peripheral blood. These receptor sequences come from a woman between 18 and 29 years old with stable Graves' hyperthyroidism. The CDR3 runs from the conserved cysteine through the conserved F or W. A D gene is named only where the DNA matches it firmly. A clone size is listed for some rows: how often the clone was seen (once, few, many), or a class if it is expanded.

d_call	clone_size	v_call	j_call	cdr3_nt	cdr3_aa
NA	many	TRBV11-1	TRBJ1-1	TGTGCCAGCAGCTTATTCGAAACGATTTTGAACACTGAAGCTTTCTTT	CASSLFETILNTEAFF
TRBD1	many	TRBV19	TRBJ1-2	TGTGCCAGTAGTAGGGGAGGGGGCTTGGACTATGGCTACACCTTC	CASSRGGGLDYGYTF
NA	many	TRBV27	TRBJ1-5	TGTGCCAGCACTCATCCCCGCGTAGACAATCAGCCCCAGCATTTT	CASTHPRVDNQPQHF
TRBD2	many	TRBV4-1	TRBJ2-7	TGCGCCAGCAGCCAAGCCCCCGGCGGAGCGGGGGTGGAGCAGTACTTC	CASSQAPGGAGVEQYF
NA	many	TRBV19	TRBJ1-1	TGTGCCAGTAGACTCGGACGCACTGAAGCTTTCTTT	CASRLGRTEAFF
NA	few	TRBV19	TRBJ2-7	TGTGCCAGCTCGACAGTTTCCTACGAGCAGTACTTC	CASSTVSYEQYF
TRBD1	NA	TRBV6-1	TRBJ1-5	TGTGCCAGCAGCGCTGGGACAGGGCGAAATCAGCCCCAGCATTTT	CASSAGTGRNQPQHF
NA	many	TRBV9	TRBJ1-2	TGTGCCAGCAGCTTGGCCGCGGGGCCACCTTCTATCGGCTACACCTTC	CASSLAAGPPSIGYTF
NA	many	TRBV12-3/TRBV12-4	TRBJ1-5	TGTGCCAGCAGTTTAGCGCGGGGCAGGAACAATCAGCCCCAGCATTTT	CASSLARGRNNQPQHF
TRBD1	many	TRBV7-9	TRBJ2-7	TGTGCCAGCAGCCTGGGACAGGCTGAAGAGCAGTACTTC	CASSLGQAEEQYF
TRBD1	NA	TRBV11-2	TRBJ2-1	TGTGCCAGCAGGCAGATACAGGGGGCCTACAATGAGCAGTTCTTC	CASRQIQGAYNEQFF
NA	many	TRBV6-2/TRBV6-3	TRBJ1-2	TGTGCCAGCAGCCCTACCGACGTATCCCTTCATGGCTACACCTTC	CASSPTDVSLHGYTF
NA	medium-sized	TRBV7-2	TRBJ1-6	TGTGCCAGCAGCTTAACTGGGGAATCACCCCTCCACTTT	CASSLTGESPLHF
NA	many	TRBV7-9	TRBJ2-1	TGTGCCAGCAGCTTAGGGACAACTAGTAAGGAGCAGTTCTTC	CASSLGTTSKEQFF
NA	few	TRBV5-1	TRBJ1-2	TGCGCCAGCAGCTTGGCCGAAGGACAAAACTATGGCTACACCTTC	CASSLAEGQNYGYTF
NA	many	TRBV6-1	TRBJ2-4	TGTGCCAGCAGTGAAGCTGGGGGGCTTACTGTAAACATTCAGTACTTC	CASSEAGGLTVNIQYF
TRBD1	many	TRBV5-1	TRBJ2-7	TGCGCCAGCAGCGGCGATGGGACAGTTCCCTACGAGCAGTACTTC	CASSGDGTVPYEQYF